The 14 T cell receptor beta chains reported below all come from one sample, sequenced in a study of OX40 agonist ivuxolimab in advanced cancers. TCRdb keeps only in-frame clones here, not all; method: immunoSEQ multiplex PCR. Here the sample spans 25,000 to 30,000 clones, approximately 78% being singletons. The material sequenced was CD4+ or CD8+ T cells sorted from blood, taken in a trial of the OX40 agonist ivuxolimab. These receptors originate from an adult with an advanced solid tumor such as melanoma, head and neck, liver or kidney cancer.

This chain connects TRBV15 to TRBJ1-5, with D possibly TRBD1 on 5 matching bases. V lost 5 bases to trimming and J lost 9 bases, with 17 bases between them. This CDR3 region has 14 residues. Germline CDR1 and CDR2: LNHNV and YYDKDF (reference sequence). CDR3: CATSGPGGARPQHF. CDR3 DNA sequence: TGTGCCACCAGCGGCCCAGGAGGGGCCCGGCCCCAGCATTTT.

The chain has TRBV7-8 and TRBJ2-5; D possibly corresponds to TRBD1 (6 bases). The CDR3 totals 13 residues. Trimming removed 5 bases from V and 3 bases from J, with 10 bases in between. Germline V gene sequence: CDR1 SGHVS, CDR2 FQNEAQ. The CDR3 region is CASSPRTEETQYF. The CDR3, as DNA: TGTGCCAGCAGCCCCCGGACAGAAGAGACCCAGTACTTC.

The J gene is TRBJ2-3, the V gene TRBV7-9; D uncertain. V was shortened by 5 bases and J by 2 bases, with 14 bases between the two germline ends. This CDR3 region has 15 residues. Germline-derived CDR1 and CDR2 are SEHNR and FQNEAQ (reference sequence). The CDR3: CASSPPDKSTDTQYF. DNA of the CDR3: TGTGCCAGCAGCCCACCAGACAAGTCCACAGATACGCAGTATTTT.

CDR3 nucleotide sequence: TGTGCCAGCAGCCAAGATCCAGGGACTCGGACAGATACGCAGTATTTT. This translates into CASSQDPGTRTDTQYF. The chain is built from TRBV4-2 and TRBJ2-3; TRBD2 might be the D (6 bases). With 0 bases removed from V and 3 bases from J, the gap between germline ends came to 13 bases. Germline-derived CDR1 and CDR2 are LGHNA and YNFKEQ. This CDR3 is built from 16 residues.

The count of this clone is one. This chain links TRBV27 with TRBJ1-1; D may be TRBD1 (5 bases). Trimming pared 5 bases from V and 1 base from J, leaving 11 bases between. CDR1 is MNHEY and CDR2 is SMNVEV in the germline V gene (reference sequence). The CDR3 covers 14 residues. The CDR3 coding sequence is TGTGCCAGCAGTAGCTATAGGGGGAACACTGAAGCTTTCTTT. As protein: CASSSYRGNTEAFF.

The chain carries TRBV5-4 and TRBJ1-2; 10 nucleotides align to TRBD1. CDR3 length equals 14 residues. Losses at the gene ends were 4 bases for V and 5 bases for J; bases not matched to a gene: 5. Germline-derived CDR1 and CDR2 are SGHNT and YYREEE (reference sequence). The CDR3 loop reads CASSRQGAGYGYTF. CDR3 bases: TGTGCCAGCAGCCGACAGGGGGCAGGGTATGGCTACACCTTC.

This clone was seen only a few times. This CDR3 reads CASSAGQGAFEQPQHF. CDR3 DNA sequence: TGTGCCAGCAGTGCTGGACAGGGGGCTTTTGAGCAGCCCCAGCATTTT. This sequence joins TRBV6-4 and TRBJ1-5, with 11 bases aligning to TRBD1. The V segment lost 4 bases and the J segment 7 bases; nucleotides outside the gene matches: 9. Germline V gene data show CDR1 as MRHNA and CDR2 as SNTAGT. This CDR3 contains 16 residues.

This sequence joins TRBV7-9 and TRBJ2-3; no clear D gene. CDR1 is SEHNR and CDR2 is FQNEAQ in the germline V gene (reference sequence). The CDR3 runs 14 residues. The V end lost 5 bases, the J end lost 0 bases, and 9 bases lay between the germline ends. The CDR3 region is CASSPLTSTDTQYF. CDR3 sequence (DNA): TGTGCCAGCAGCCCACTAACTAGCACAGATACGCAGTATTTT.

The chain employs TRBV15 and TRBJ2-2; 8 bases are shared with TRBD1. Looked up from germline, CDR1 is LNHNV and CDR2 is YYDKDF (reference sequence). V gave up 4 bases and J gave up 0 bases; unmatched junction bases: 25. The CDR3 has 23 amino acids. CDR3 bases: TGTGCCACCAGCACCCTAGGACAGGGCTCGCTCGTGGGCATTCAGGCGAACACCGGGGAGCTGTTTTTT. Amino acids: CATSTLGQGSLVGIQANTGELFF.

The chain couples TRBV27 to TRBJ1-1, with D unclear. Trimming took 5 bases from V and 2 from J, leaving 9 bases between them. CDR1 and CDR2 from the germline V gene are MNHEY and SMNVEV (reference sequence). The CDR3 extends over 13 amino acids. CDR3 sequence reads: CASSPPGNTEAFF. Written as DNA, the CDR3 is TGTGCCAGCAGTCCCCCGGGTAACACTGAAGCTTTCTTT.

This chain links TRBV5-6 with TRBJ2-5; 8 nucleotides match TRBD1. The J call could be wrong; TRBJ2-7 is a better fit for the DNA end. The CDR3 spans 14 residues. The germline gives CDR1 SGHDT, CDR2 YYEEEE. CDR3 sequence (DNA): TGTGCCAGCAGCCTCGGGACAGGTCGGAACGAGCAGTACTTC. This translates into CASSLGTGRNEQYF.

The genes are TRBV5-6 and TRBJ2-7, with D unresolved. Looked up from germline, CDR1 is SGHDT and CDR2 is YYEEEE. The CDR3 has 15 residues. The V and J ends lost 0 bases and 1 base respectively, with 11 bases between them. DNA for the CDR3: TGTGCCAGCAGCTTGGGTTTGACGAGTTCCTACGAGCAGTACTTC. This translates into CASSLGLTSSYEQYF. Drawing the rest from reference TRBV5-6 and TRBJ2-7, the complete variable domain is DAGVTQSPTHLIKTRGQQVTLRCSPKSGHDTVSWYQQALGQGPQFIFQYYEEEERQRGNFPDRFSGHQFPNYSSELNVNALLLGDSALYLCASSLGLTSSYEQYFGPGTRLTVT.

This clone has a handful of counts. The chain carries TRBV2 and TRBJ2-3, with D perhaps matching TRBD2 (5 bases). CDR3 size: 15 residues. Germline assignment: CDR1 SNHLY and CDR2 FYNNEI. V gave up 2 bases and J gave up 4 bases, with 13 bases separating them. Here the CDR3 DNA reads TGTGCCAGCAGTGAATGGGTGGGAGCGTCAGATACGCAGTATTTT. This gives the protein CASSEWVGASDTQYF.

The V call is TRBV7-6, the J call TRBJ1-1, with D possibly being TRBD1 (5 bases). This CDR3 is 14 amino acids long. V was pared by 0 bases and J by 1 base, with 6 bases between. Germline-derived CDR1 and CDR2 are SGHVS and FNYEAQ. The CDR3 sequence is CASSLAGRNTEAFF. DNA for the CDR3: TGTGCCAGCAGCTTAGCGGGGCGGAACACTGAAGCTTTCTTT.